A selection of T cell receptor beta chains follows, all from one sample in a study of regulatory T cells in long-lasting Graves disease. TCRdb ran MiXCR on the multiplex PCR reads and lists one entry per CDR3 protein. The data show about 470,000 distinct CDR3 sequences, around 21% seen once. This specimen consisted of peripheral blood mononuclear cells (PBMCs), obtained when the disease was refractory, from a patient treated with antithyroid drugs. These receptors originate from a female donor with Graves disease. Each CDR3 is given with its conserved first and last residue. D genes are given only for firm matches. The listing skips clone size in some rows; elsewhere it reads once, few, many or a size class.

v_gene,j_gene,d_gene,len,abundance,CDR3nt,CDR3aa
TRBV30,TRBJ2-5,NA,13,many,TGTGCCTGGAGGCAGCAGGTGGGAGAGACCCAGTACTTC,CAWRQQVGETQYF
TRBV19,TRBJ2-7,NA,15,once,TGTGCCAGTAGTTTTACTAGCAACCCCTCCTACGAGCAGTACTTC,CASSFTSNPSYEQYF
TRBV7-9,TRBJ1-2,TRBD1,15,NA,TGTGCCAGCAGCCACAACAGGGGCTGGGGATCGGGCTACACCTTC,CASSHNRGWGSGYTF
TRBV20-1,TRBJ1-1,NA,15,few,TGCAGTGCTAGAGATGAGTGGGGGGGGGATACTGAAGCTTTCTTT,CSARDEWGGDTEAFF
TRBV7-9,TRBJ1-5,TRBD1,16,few,TGTGCCAGCAGCTTACCCGGGACAGCTAGCAATCAGCCCCAGCATTTT,CASSLPGTASNQPQHF
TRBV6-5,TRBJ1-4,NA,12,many,TGTGCCAGCAGTTACGACAGTGAAAAACTGTTTTTT,CASSYDSEKLFF
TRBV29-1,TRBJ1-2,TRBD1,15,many,TGCAGCGTTATACAGGGGGCGCCGACTGTCTATGGCTACACCTTC,CSVIQGAPTVYGYTF
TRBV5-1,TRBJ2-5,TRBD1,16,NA,TGCGCCAGCAGCTTGGAGGACAGGGACATGGGGGAGACCCAGTACTTC,CASSLEDRDMGETQYF
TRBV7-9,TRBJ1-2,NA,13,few,TGTGCCAGCAGCTCCGGGAGGGCCGGTGGCTACACCTTC,CASSSGRAGGYTF
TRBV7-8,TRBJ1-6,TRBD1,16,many,TGTGCCAGCAGCCCTAACAGGGGTCCCTATAATTCACCCCTCCACTTT,CASSPNRGPYNSPLHF
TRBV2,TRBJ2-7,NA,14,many,TGTGCCAGCAGTTGGGGGACTGACTCCTACGAGCAGTACTTC,CASSWGTDSYEQYF
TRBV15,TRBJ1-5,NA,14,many,TGTGCCACCAGCAGAGCGGGGGGCGGTCAGCCCCAGCATTTT,CATSRAGGGQPQHF
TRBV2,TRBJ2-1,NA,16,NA,TGTGCCAGCAGTGATGTAAGCGGATCTTCCTACAATGAGCAGTTCTTC,CASSDVSGSSYNEQFF
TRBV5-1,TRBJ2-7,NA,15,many,TGCGCCAGCAGCACCACGGGACTCTCGCCCTACGAGCAGTACTTC,CASSTTGLSPYEQYF
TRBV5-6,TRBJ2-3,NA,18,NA,TGTGCCAGCAGCTTGGTGGCGGGCCCGCGATCTAACACAGATACGCAGTATTTT,CASSLVAGPRSNTDTQYF
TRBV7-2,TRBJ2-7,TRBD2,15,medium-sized,TGTGCCAGCAGCTCTGTCGACACGGGACTACACAAGCAGTACTTC,CASSSVDTGLHKQYF
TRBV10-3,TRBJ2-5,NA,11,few,TGTGCCATCGGGGGCGGGGAGACCCAGTACTTC,CAIGGGETQYF
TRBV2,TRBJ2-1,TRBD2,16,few,TGTGCCAGCACCTCTTTACGGGGGGATAGCTACAATGAGCAGTTCTTC,CASTSLRGDSYNEQFF
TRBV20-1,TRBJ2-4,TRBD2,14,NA,TGCAGTGCTAGTGGGACTAGCGGGAGAAACATTCAGTACTTC,CSASGTSGRNIQYF
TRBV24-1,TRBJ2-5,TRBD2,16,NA,TGTGCCACCAGTGACAAACGGACTAGCGGCCGGGAGACCCAGTACTTC,CATSDKRTSGRETQYF
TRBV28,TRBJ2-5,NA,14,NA,TGTGCCAGCAGTCCCGCGACATTTCAAGAGACCCAGTACTTC,CASSPATFQETQYF
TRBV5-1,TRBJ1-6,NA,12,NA,TGCGCCAGCAGATCGGGGAATTCACCCCTCCACTTT,CASRSGNSPLHF
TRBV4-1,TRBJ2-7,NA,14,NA,TGCGCCAGCAGCCAGAACCCCGGGCCCTACGAGCAGTACTTC,CASSQNPGPYEQYF
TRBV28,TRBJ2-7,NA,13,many,TGTGCCTGCTCGTCCGGACATTTTTACGAGCAGTACTTC,CACSSGHFYEQYF
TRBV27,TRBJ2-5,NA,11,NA,TGTGCCAGCACGACGGCCGAGACCCAGTACTTC,CASTTAETQYF
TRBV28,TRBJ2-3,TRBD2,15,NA,TGTGCCAGCAGTACCATAGCGGGACTGGCAGATACGCAGTATTTT,CASSTIAGLADTQYF
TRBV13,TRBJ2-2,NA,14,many,TGTGCCAGCAGCTTACGACCGAGCACCGGGGAGCTGTTTTTT,CASSLRPSTGELFF
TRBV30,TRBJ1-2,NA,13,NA,TGTGCCCGGAAAGGGGGACCGAGATCGGGCTACACCTTC,CARKGGPRSGYTF
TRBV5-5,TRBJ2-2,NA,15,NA,TGTACCAGCAGTACTCGAGAGGGGGGCACCGGGGAGCTGTTTTTT,CTSSTREGGTGELFF
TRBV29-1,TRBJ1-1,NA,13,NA,TGCAGCGTTTCACAGGGCTTGGGCACTGAAGCTTTCTTT,CSVSQGLGTEAFF
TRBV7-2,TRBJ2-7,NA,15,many,TGTGCCAGCAGCGGGGGGTATTATACTGGCTACGAGCAGTACTTC,CASSGGYYTGYEQYF
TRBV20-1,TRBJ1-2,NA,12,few,TGCAGTGGTAGTCCGAACCACTATGGCTACACCTTC,CSGSPNHYGYTF
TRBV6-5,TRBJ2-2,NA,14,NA,TGTGCCAGCAGTTACGACTCCCCCTCGGGAGATCTGTTTTTT,CASSYDSPSGDLFF
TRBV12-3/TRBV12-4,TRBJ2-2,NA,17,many,TGTGCCAGCAGTTTAGCAGGGGCAGGCGGGAACACCGGGGAGCTGTTTTTT,CASSLAGAGGNTGELFF
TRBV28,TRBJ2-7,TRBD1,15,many,TGTGCCAGCAGGACCGTAAGGACAGGGGCCTACGAGCAGTACTTC,CASRTVRTGAYEQYF
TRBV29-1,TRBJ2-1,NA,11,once,TGCAGCGTGATATCCTACAATGAGCAGTTCTTC,CSVISYNEQFF
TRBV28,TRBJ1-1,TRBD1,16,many,TGTGCCAGCAGTTTACCGCCCACAGGGGTAAACACTGAAGCTTTCTTT,CASSLPPTGVNTEAFF
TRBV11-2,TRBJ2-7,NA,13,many,TGTGCCAGCAGGTTAACAGGGATCTACGAGCAGTACTTC,CASRLTGIYEQYF
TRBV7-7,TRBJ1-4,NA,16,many,TGTGCTAGCAGAACCCCTACGACCGGTGGGGAGGAAAAACTGTTTTTT,CASRTPTTGGEEKLFF
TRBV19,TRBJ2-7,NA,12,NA,TGTGCCTCCCAAGGAGGGGACTACGAGCAGTACTTC,CASQGGDYEQYF
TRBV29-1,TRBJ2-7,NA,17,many,TGCAGCGTTGAAGATGAATTTCTATCGGGTGGTTCCTACGAGCAGTACTTC,CSVEDEFLSGGSYEQYF
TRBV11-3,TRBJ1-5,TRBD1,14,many,TGTGCCAGCTACGGCAGGGGGCCGGGACAGCCCCAGCATTTT,CASYGRGPGQPQHF
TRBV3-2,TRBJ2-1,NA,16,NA,TGTGCCAGCAGCCTGTCCCGGGACAGGGAGGGGGATGAGCAGTTCTTC,CASSLSRDREGDEQFF
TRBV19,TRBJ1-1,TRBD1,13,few,TGTGCCAGTAGTATGGGGACAGCAACTGAAGCTTTCTTT,CASSMGTATEAFF